The TCR beta chain under discussion was sequenced for a study of blood T cells in healthy people across ages. Alongside a J-beta primer mix, a sample-barcoded 5' primer served in a second PCR lasting roughly 7 to 12 cycles. A 12-random-nucleotide template-switch adaptor tagged each cDNA molecule. Each CDR3 protein gets one entry after TCRdb re-called the 5' RACE reads with MiXCR. In the table there are roughly 1.5 million distinct CDR3 sequences, under 55% of which are singletons. Per sample, a minimum of 6.5 million PBMCs were isolated. Extraction yielded at least 5 micrograms of total RNA per sample. The sequence was obtained from a woman aged 18-29 years in good health. Input material: blood.

The CDR3 here is CASSHLGTSYEQYF. The DNA for the CDR3 is TGTGCCAGCAGCCACTTGGGTACCTCCTACGAGCAGTACTTC. The rearrangement joins TRBV4-2 to TRBJ2-7; D not certain. Germline CDR1 LGHNA, CDR2 YNFKEQ. V shed 3 bases and J shed 0 bases, with 9 bases lying between them. The CDR3 loop spans 14 amino acids.